This T cell receptor (beta chain) was identified during a study of Ad26.COV2.S vaccination and SARS-CoV-2 variants. Treatment denoted: 15 to 20 received Ad26.COV2.S at low or high dose, single or two shots; roughly five received placebo; per-sample allocation not given. All samples were drawn on day 63, counting from the first vaccine or placebo injection. Clones were read by immunoSEQ multiplex PCR, and TCRdb kept only the in-frame ones, dropping some. The sample contains roughly 500,000 clones, nearly 90% of which appear only once. The CDR3 extends over 15 amino acids. Germline CDR1 is SEHNR and CDR2 is FQNEAQ (reference sequence). V lost 5 bases to trimming and J lost 1 base; unmatched junction nucleotides: 5.

This TCR was sampled from a person aged 18 to 59 who received the Ad26.COV2.S COVID-19 vaccine or a placebo. Material: peripheral blood, obtained in a trial of Ad26.COV2.S vaccine versus placebo. J is TRBJ1-1 and V is TRBV7-9, with 9 bases identical to TRBD1. The CDR3 sequence is CASSPWTGANTEAFF. The CDR3 region has the DNA TGTGCCAGCAGCCCTTGGACAGGGGCGAACACTGAAGCTTTCTTT.